This T cell receptor (beta chain) was captured by sequencing in a study of radiation and T cells in renal cell carcinoma. Study results and caveats: Pretreatment tumor biopsies were lacking, so baseline clonotypes are unknown. From baseline, blood top tumor clonotypes peaked at 2 weeks post-radiation.

A word on this clone: What it binds is not known.

The data were produced by immunoSEQ multiplex PCR, yet TCRdb's version contains in-frame clones alone and is incomplete. The sample records some 97,000 clones, 70% to 85% being singletons. As for time point: blood 4 weeks post-SBRT, at nephrectomy. Treatment indicated: 15 Gy SBRT to primary tumor, nephrectomy 4 weeks later. Nephrectomy followed 15 Gy stereotactic body radiation by 4 weeks. Serial blood draws occurred at baseline and 2 and 4 weeks post-SBRT. The V gene lost 2 bases and the J gene lost 6 bases, with 18 bases spanning the gap. The CDR3 sequence is 16 residues long. CDR1 is SGHTA and CDR2 is FQGNSA in the germline V gene.

The source was blood, collected from a patient whose treatment included radiotherapy and nephrectomy. The clonotype was recovered from a man between 60 and 75 years old with renal cell carcinoma. The rearrangement uses TRBV7-2 and TRBJ2-3; tentative D call: TRBD2 (5 bases). CDR3 in amino acids: CASSLSGSRVRDTQYF. CDR3 DNA: TGTGCCAGCAGCTTATCTGGTTCGAGGGTGAGGGATACGCAGTATTTT.